These T cell receptor beta chains were read from a single sample in a study of blood T cell repertoires in COVID-19. Assay: immunoSEQ multiplex PCR; the TCRdb copy retains only in-frame clones and omits some. The sample lists some 110,000 clones, about 90% occurring once. The sequenced material came from peripheral blood. The receptors here all came from a man in his sixties or seventies who had recovered from COVID-19. CDR3s include the opening cysteine and the closing phenylalanine or tryptophan. A D gene is named only where the DNA matches it firmly. A row's size may be missing; if present it is once, few, many or a size class.

V gene	D gene	J gene	clone size	CDR3 DNA	CDR3 protein
TRBV18	TRBD1	TRBJ1-2	-	TGTGCCAGCTCACCTCTGGGACAGGAGGGCACGGGCTACACCTTC	CASSPLGQEGTGYTF
TRBV5-1	-	TRBJ2-3	-	TGCGCCAGCAGCTTGGGGCAGGGAAGTGATACGCAGTATTTT	CASSLGQGSDTQYF
TRBV27	-	TRBJ1-5	-	TGTGCCAGCAGTCCCCTGAGAGGGCCCCAGCATTTT	CASSPLRGPQHF
TRBV6-6	-	TRBJ1-3	-	TGTGCCAGCAGGCCCGACAGGAGCTTTGGAAACACCATATATTTT	CASRPDRSFGNTIYF
TRBV2	-	TRBJ2-3	-	TGTGCCAGCAGTGTGGTGGAGACAGGTACGCAGTATTTT	CASSVVETGTQYF
TRBV9	-	TRBJ2-2	many	TGTGCCAGCAGCACCCAACGGAGGGCGGCTAACACCGGGGAGCTGTTTTTT	CASSTQRRAANTGELFF
TRBV3-1/TRBV3-2	-	TRBJ1-2	once	TGTGCCAGCAGCCCCACCCCGGGGGAAGACTATGGCTACACCTTC	CASSPTPGEDYGYTF
TRBV3-1/TRBV3-2	TRBD1	TRBJ2-7	-	TGTGCCAGCAGCCCCGGGACAGGGGAGAGAGAGCAGTACTTC	CASSPGTGEREQYF
TRBV2	-	TRBJ2-1	-	TGTGCCAGCAGGGGGTTTGGGAGTGGCAATGAGCAGTTCTTC	CASRGFGSGNEQFF
TRBV5-1	-	TRBJ2-5	-	TGCGCCAGCAGCTTGGAGGTTACAGGGTATGGGGAGACCCAGTACTTC	CASSLEVTGYGETQYF
TRBV28	-	TRBJ1-3	few	TGTGCCAGCAGTCATTCCCTGGACTCAAGGGAAGGCACCATATATTTT	CASSHSLDSREGTIYF
TRBV15	-	TRBJ2-7	once	TGTGCCACCAGCACCGGGGGACGGGCGGGGCGCACCTACGAGCAGTACTTC	CATSTGGRAGRTYEQYF
TRBV20-1	TRBD2	TRBJ2-3	-	TGCAGTGCTAGTTACGCGGGAGCCGCAGATACGCAGTATTTT	CSASYAGAADTQYF
TRBV7-8	TRBD2	TRBJ2-7	-	TGTGCCAGCAGCATGGGGACTAGCGGATACGAGCAGTACTTC	CASSMGTSGYEQYF
TRBV18	-	TRBJ2-1	-	TGTGCCAGCTCACCACCCCAGGGAACGGATAATGAGCAGTTCTTC	CASSPPQGTDNEQFF
TRBV30	TRBD2	TRBJ2-3	-	TGTGCCTGGAGGTTAGCGGGGGCCCGCACAGATACGCAGTATTTT	CAWRLAGARTDTQYF
TRBV7-9	TRBD1	TRBJ1-1	-	TGTGCCAGCAGCTTGGACAGGGGGCGAGACGAAGCTTTCTTT	CASSLDRGRDEAFF
TRBV10-2	TRBD2	TRBJ2-7	-	TGCGCCAGCAGTGGAGGCACGCGGGGGACGGACGAGCAGTACTTC	CASSGGTRGTDEQYF
TRBV5-1	-	TRBJ2-5	-	TGCGCCAGTAACCTGGGCGGAGGGCAAGAGACCCAGTACTTC	CASNLGGGQETQYF
TRBV15	TRBD2	TRBJ2-7	-	TGTGCCACCAGCAGTCCTAGCGGGAGTTACGAGCAGTACTTC	CATSSPSGSYEQYF
TRBV19	TRBD1	TRBJ1-1	-	TGTGCCAGTTGGACAGGGCCTGAAGCTTTCTTT	CASWTGPEAFF
TRBV18	TRBD1	TRBJ2-1	-	TGTGCCAGCTCACCCGGGACAGCCCTTTACAATGAGCAGTTCTTC	CASSPGTALYNEQFF
TRBV4-2	-	TRBJ1-3	-	TGTGCCAGCAGCCAAGAGGCCAGGGGTGGAAACACCATATATTTT	CASSQEARGGNTIYF
TRBV19	TRBD1	TRBJ1-2	-	TGTGCCAGTAGGAGACAGGGGGCTGACTATGGCTACACCTTC	CASRRQGADYGYTF
TRBV30	-	TRBJ1-4	-	TGTGCCTGGACAGGGTCTAGGGAAAAACTGTTTTTT	CAWTGSREKLFF
TRBV28	TRBD2	TRBJ2-3	few	TGTGCCAGCAGCACCGCTTACGGACTAGGTAACACAGATACGCAGTATTTT	CASSTAYGLGNTDTQYF
TRBV6-5	TRBD2	TRBJ2-7	-	TGTGCCAGCAGTTCTACTAGCGGGGGGCCGTACGAGCAGTACTTC	CASSSTSGGPYEQYF
TRBV5-6	TRBD1	TRBJ2-2	-	TGTGCCAGCAGCACGGGACAGGGGAACACCGGGGAGCTGTTTTTT	CASSTGQGNTGELFF
TRBV5-1	TRBD2	TRBJ2-5	once	TGCGCCAGCAGCTTGACTAGCGGGAGTGAGACCCAGTACTTC	CASSLTSGSETQYF
TRBV30	-	TRBJ1-1	-	TGTGCCTGGAGTTCCCGGAGGAGTGAAGCTTTCTTT	CAWSSRRSEAFF
TRBV5-6	-	TRBJ2-6	-	TGTGCCAGCAGCCCTACGGACGGGATCTCTGGGGCCAACGTCCTGACTTTC	CASSPTDGISGANVLTF
TRBV5-1	-	TRBJ1-6	-	TGCGCCAGCAGCTTTACGGGAGAGGATTCACCCCTCCACTTT	CASSFTGEDSPLHF
TRBV27	TRBD1	TRBJ2-7	few	TGTGCCAGCAGGACGGGGACAGGGGCCTACGAGCAGTACTTC	CASRTGTGAYEQYF
TRBV10-1	TRBD2	TRBJ2-7	-	TGCGCCAGCAGGATGCTGGGAGCTAGCGGGGGGACCTACGAGCAGTACTTC	CASRMLGASGGTYEQYF
TRBV5-6	TRBD2	TRBJ2-7	-	TGTGCCAGCACCGCCGGAGGAGCGGGAGGACCCTACGAGCAGTACTTC	CASTAGGAGGPYEQYF
TRBV20-1	-	TRBJ2-3	few	TGCAGTGCTAGTTCGGCAGATACGCAGTATTTT	CSASSADTQYF
TRBV4-2	-	TRBJ2-7	-	TGTGCCAGCAGCCAAGATACAGCTCAACTGACCGGGGACGAGCAGTACTTC	CASSQDTAQLTGDEQYF
TRBV5-1	TRBD1	TRBJ1-1	once	TGCGCCAGCAGCTTTGGAGGGACAGGGGGCAATGAAGCTTTCTTT	CASSFGGTGGNEAFF
TRBV24-1	-	TRBJ2-2	-	TGTGCCACCAGTGATCCACGGGGGGCCTCCGGGGAGCTGTTTTTT	CATSDPRGASGELFF
TRBV5-3	TRBD1	TRBJ1-1	-	TGTGCCAGAAGCCTATCGGGACAGGGGATTCCCCCCCTAGCCCCTGAAGCTTTCTTT	CARSLSGQGIPPLAPEAFF
TRBV28	TRBD1	TRBJ1-5	once	TGTGCCAGCAGTTTATTTAGGACAGGTAGCAATCAGCCCCAGCATTTT	CASSLFRTGSNQPQHF
TRBV7-8	-	TRBJ2-7	-	TGTGCCAGCAGCGACAGGAACTTACCCTACGAGCAGTACTTC	CASSDRNLPYEQYF
TRBV9	TRBD1	TRBJ2-1	-	TGTGCCAGCAGCGCGACAGGGGGGTCCTACAATGAGCAGTTCTTC	CASSATGGSYNEQFF
TRBV2	-	TRBJ2-3	-	TGTGCCAGCAGTGACCTACGCACAGATACGCAGTATTTT	CASSDLRTDTQYF